Following are 21 T cell receptor beta chains from one sample sequenced in a study of T cells in localized non-small cell lung cancer. Clones were read by immunoSEQ multiplex PCR, and TCRdb kept only the in-frame ones, dropping some. The sample has fewer than 40,000 clones, about 81% seen once; the top ten hold 35% to 45%. Specimen: peripheral blood, collected before any cancer treatment. Receptor source: an older male donor with stage II squamous cell lung carcinoma.

The chain has TRBV6-5 and TRBJ1-5; no reliable D call. Germline V gene sequence: CDR1 MNHEY, CDR2 SVGAGI. V was clipped by 4 bases and J by 0 bases, with 4 bases between them. CDR3 size: 13 residues. DNA for the CDR3: TGTGCCAGCAGTTTCTCTAGCAATCAGCCCCAGCATTTT. This encodes CASSFSSNQPQHF.

This clone has just a few counts. The rearrangement uses TRBV7-9 and TRBJ1-6; the D gene is possibly TRBD1 (5 bases). This CDR3 has 14 amino acids. The V gene lost 5 bases and the J gene lost 7 bases, with 12 bases spanning the gap. The germline V gene has CDR1 SEHNR and CDR2 FQNEAQ (reference sequence). The DNA of the CDR3 is TGTGCCAGCAGCAGGAGGGACGGCAATTCACCCCTCCACTTT. It specifies CASSRRDGNSPLHF.

The V and J genes are TRBV7-9 and TRBJ2-3; weak D call: TRBD2 (6 bases). Per germline, CDR1 SEHNR and CDR2 FQNEAQ (reference sequence). V gave up 6 bases and J gave up 4 bases, with 11 bases separating them. This CDR3 region has 13 residues. For the CDR3, the DNA is TGTGCCAGCAGGATCGAGCGGGCAGATACGCAGTATTTT. Translating gives CASRIERADTQYF.

The chain employs TRBV5-4 and TRBJ1-6; the match to TRBD1 covers 9 bases. This CDR3 is built from 15 residues. V lost 1 base and J lost 9; bases outside the gene matches: 5. CDR1 is SGHNT, CDR2 YYREEE, per germline (reference sequence). Here the CDR3 DNA reads TGTGCCAGCAGCTTGCTACGGACAGGGGTTTCACCCCTCCACTTT. It encodes CASSLLRTGVSPLHF.

The rearrangement links TRBV19 to TRBJ1-3; no definite D call. The V gene lost 7 bases and the J gene lost 0 bases, with 7 bases spanning the gap. The germline gives CDR1 LNHDA, CDR2 SQIVND (reference sequence). This CDR3 is 13 amino acids long. CDR3 sequence: CASNPVSGNTIYF. Written as DNA, the CDR3 is TGTGCCAGTAATCCCGTCTCTGGAAACACCATATATTTT.

The gene calls are TRBV19 and TRBJ2-3; maybe TRBD1 (6 bases). V shed 1 base and J shed 2 bases, with 10 bases lying between them. The CDR3 has 15 amino acids. Germline V gene sequence: CDR1 LNHDA, CDR2 SQIVND (reference sequence). Here the CDR3 DNA reads TGTGCCAGTAGTATAGGAACAGGGCTCACAGATACGCAGTATTTT. Protein sequence: CASSIGTGLTDTQYF.

The chain joins TRBV7-2 to TRBJ2-5; D perhaps matches TRBD1 (6 bases). V shed 6 bases and J shed 0 bases, with 11 bases lying between them. Germline V gene data show CDR1 as SGHTA and CDR2 as FQGNSA. CDR3 length: 14 residues. The CDR3 DNA reads TGTGCCAGCAGTTTTGACAGGTACCAAGAGACCCAGTACTTC. Protein: CASSFDRYQETQYF.

The chain uses TRBV6-5 and TRBJ1-1, with D unresolved. CDR3 length equals 13 residues. Germline lookup yields CDR1 MNHEY and CDR2 SVGAGI. V lost 5 bases, J lost 0 bases, and 7 bases lay in between. The CDR3 loop reads CASSQVMNTEAFF. CDR3 in DNA: TGTGCCAGCAGTCAGGTCATGAACACTGAAGCTTTCTTT.

The V gene is TRBV4-3, the J gene TRBJ2-2, with 15 bases that match TRBD2. V shed 4 bases and J 5 bases; nucleotides not matched to a gene: 8. Germline CDR1 and CDR2: LGHNA and YSLEER. The CDR3 has 18 amino acids. In DNA form, the CDR3 reads TGCGCCAGCAGCCCCTGGACTAGCGGGAGGGCCCGGACCGGGGAGCTGTTTTTT. It is translated as CASSPWTSGRARTGELFF.

The chain couples TRBV6-5 to TRBJ2-7; D remains ambiguous. The V gene lost 7 bases and the J gene lost 4 bases, with 8 bases spanning the gap. Germline CDR1 is MNHEY and CDR2 is SVGAGI. The length of the CDR3 is 11 residues. The CDR3 loop is CASTDGYEQYF. The CDR3 region has the DNA TGTGCCAGCACCGACGGGTACGAGCAGTACTTC.

The chain links TRBV18 to TRBJ1-4; tentatively, D is TRBD1 (6 bases). The CDR3 sequence is 15 residues long. Germline CDR1 and CDR2: KGHSH and LQKENI. V shed 3 bases and J shed 2 bases, with 10 bases lying between them. Here the CDR3 reads CASSPTGNTNEKLFF. The CDR3 DNA follows: TGTGCCAGCTCACCTACAGGGAACACTAATGAAAAACTGTTTTTT. The full variable domain, its missing parts supplied by reference TRBV18 and TRBJ1-4, is NAGVMQNPRHLVRRRGQEARLRCSPMKGHSHVYWYRQLPEEGLKFMVYLQKENIIDESGMPKERFSAEFPKEGPSILRIQQVVRGDSAAYFCASSPTGNTNEKLFFGSGTQLSVL.

This clone occurred once. The rearrangement joins TRBV9 to TRBJ1-3; no firm D call. The germline CDR1 and CDR2 sequences are SGDLS and YYNGEE. Trimming took off 4 bases at V and 4 bases at J, with 21 bases between the two ends. The CDR3 extends over 17 amino acids. The CDR3: CASSPRPDLFGGNTIYF. The CDR3 DNA sequence: TGTGCCAGCAGCCCGAGACCAGACCTATTCGGCGGAAACACCATATATTTT.

This rearrangement joins TRBV6-5 to TRBJ2-7; the D gene could be TRBD1 or TRBD2 (5 bases each). Germline CDR1 and CDR2: MNHEY and SVGAGI. The CDR3 consists of 12 residues. V was cut by 4 bases and J by 5 bases, with 9 bases left in between. CDR3 region: CASSSGDHEQYF. In DNA form, the CDR3 reads TGTGCCAGCAGTTCCGGGGACCACGAGCAGTACTTC.

The rearrangement links TRBV5-1 to TRBJ2-2, with 10 bases aligning to TRBD2. This CDR3 spans 16 amino acids. V shed 8 bases and J 1 base; nucleotides not matched to a gene: 8. CDR1 is SGHRS and CDR2 is YFSETQ in the germline V gene. CDR3 DNA sequence: TGCGCCAGTAAATTAGCGGGGGGCCTGAACACCGGGGAGCTGTTTTTT. It translates to CASKLAGGLNTGELFF. Based on the CDR3 plus reference TRBV5-1 and TRBJ2-2, the full variable domain is KAGVTQTPRYLIKTRGQQVTLSCSPISGHRSVSWYQQTPGQGLQFLFEYFSETQRNKGNFPGRFSGRQFSNSRSEMNVSTLELGDSALYLCASKLAGGLNTGELFFGEGSRLTVL.

V usage is TRBV5-1 and J usage is TRBJ2-1; the D gene could be TRBD1 or TRBD2 (5 bases each). Trimming removed 7 bases from V and 8 bases from J, with 19 bases in between. The CDR3 has 14 residues. Per the germline V gene, CDR1 is SGHRS and CDR2 is YFSETQ. CDR3 in amino acids: CASSGTRLVDEQFF. As DNA, the CDR3 is TGCGCCAGCTCCGGGACGCGGTTAGTGGATGAGCAGTTCTTC. The variable domain in full, completed from reference TRBV5-1 and TRBJ2-1, reads KAGVTQTPRYLIKTRGQQVTLSCSPISGHRSVSWYQQTPGQGLQFLFEYFSETQRNKGNFPGRFSGRQFSNSRSEMNVSTLELGDSALYLCASSGTRLVDEQFFGPGTRLTVL.

V is TRBV6-5 and J is TRBJ2-4; perhaps TRBD2 as D (6 bases). Germline CDR1 and CDR2: MNHEY and SVGAGI. The length of the CDR3 is 14 residues. V was shortened by 0 bases and J by 6 bases, with 9 bases between the two germline ends. The CDR3 nucleotides are TGTGCCAGCAGTTACTCAATGGAGGGAAACATTCAGTACTTC. Translating it yields CASSYSMEGNIQYF.

The genes are TRBV6-6 and TRBJ1-2; D remains ambiguous. With 5 bases removed from V and 6 bases from J, the gap between germline ends came to 19 bases. Per the germline V gene, CDR1 is MNHNY and CDR2 is SVGAGI (reference sequence). This CDR3 spans 15 amino acids. CDR3 sequence: CASSVSSANANGYTF. CDR3 in DNA: TGTGCCAGCAGTGTCTCCTCGGCTAACGCGAATGGCTACACCTTC.

The chain combines TRBV5-6 with TRBJ2-3, with TRBD1 as a possible D gene (6 bases). V gave up 7 bases and J gave up 7 bases, with 19 bases separating them. Germline assignment: CDR1 SGHDT and CDR2 YYEEEE. CDR3 length: 14 amino acids. The CDR3 nucleotides are TGTGCCAGCGCATATGGATGGCAGGGGAATACGCAGTATTTT. Residues: CASAYGWQGNTQYF. Complete variable domain (other parts from reference TRBV5-6 and TRBJ2-3): DAGVTQSPTHLIKTRGQQVTLRCSPKSGHDTVSWYQQALGQGPQFIFQYYEEEERQRGNFPDRFSGHQFPNYSSELNVNALLLGDSALYLCASAYGWQGNTQYFGPGTRLTVL.

This clone was observed once. The chain joins TRBV7-3 to TRBJ2-7; tentative D call: TRBD2 (5 bases). V was cut by 5 bases and J by 5 bases, with 16 bases left in between. CDR1 and CDR2 (germline): SGHTA, FQGTGA. This CDR3 contains 14 residues. In DNA, the CDR3 is TGTGCCAGCAGCCCCCAGGCGGGTTCCCACGAGCAGTACTTC. It yields the protein CASSPQAGSHEQYF.

The chain uses TRBV7-3 and TRBJ2-1, with D possibly matching TRBD2 (5 bases). Per germline, CDR1 SGHTA and CDR2 FQGTGA. V was shortened by 5 bases and J by 8 bases, with 13 bases between the two germline ends. The CDR3 covers 13 residues. CDR3 nucleotides: TGTGCCAGCAGCCCTACAACCGGGGATGAGCAGTTCTTC. The encoded protein is CASSPTTGDEQFF. The complete variable domain, with remaining parts taken from reference TRBV7-3 and TRBJ2-1, reads GAGVSQTPSNKVTEKGKYVELRCDPISGHTALYWYRQSLGQGPEFLIYFQGTGAADDSGLPNDRFFAVRPEGSVSTLKIQRTERGDSAVYLCASSPTTGDEQFFGPGTRLTVL.

The V gene is TRBV4-2, the J gene TRBJ2-5; 10 bases fit TRBD2. The ends lost 0 bases at V and 5 bases at J; junction bases unmatched: 9. This CDR3 has 17 amino acids. Per the germline V gene, CDR1 is LGHNA and CDR2 is YNFKEQ. DNA of the CDR3: TGTGCCAGCAGCCAAGATAGAAGCGGGAGGGCCCGGGAGACCCAGTACTTC. This codes for CASSQDRSGRARETQYF.